Each of the 13 T cell receptor beta chains below was sequenced from the same sample in a study of blood T cell repertoires in COVID-19. Method: immunoSEQ multiplex PCR; TCRdb's copy keeps in-frame clones and lacks some. The sample includes some 300,000 clones, roughly 86% of them seen just once. Sample: PBMCs or T cells enriched from blood (not recorded which). All receptors derive from a woman aged 45-65 years who had been exposed to COVID-19.

About this clone: This sample includes further DNA sequences coding for the same CDR3. This chain connects TRBV3-1 (or the pseudogene TRBV3-2) to TRBJ1-1; perhaps TRBD1 as D (5 bases). Germline V lookup: CDR1 LGHDT, CDR2 YNNKEL (reference sequence). This CDR3 region has 14 residues. The V end lost 5 bases, the J end lost 1 base, and 11 bases lay between the germline ends. The CDR3 coding sequence is TGTGCCAGCAGCTTACGGGGGGGGAACACTGAAGCTTTCTTT. Translation: CASSLRGGNTEAFF.

CDR3 nucleotide sequence: TGTGCCAGCAGCTTAGAGAGGCTCTATGGCTACACCTTC. As protein: CASSLERLYGYTF. This chain joins TRBV11-2 and TRBJ1-2; D is unresolved. CDR1 and CDR2 from the germline V gene are SGHAT and FQNNGV. The CDR3 contains 13 residues. V was pared by 0 bases and J by 4 bases, with 6 bases between.

This rearrangement joins TRBV19 to TRBJ2-5, with 8 bases aligning to TRBD1. CDR3 size: 19 residues. V trimming: 0 bases; J trimming: 5 bases; junction bases outside the gene matches: 17. Germline V gives CDR1 LNHDA, CDR2 SQIVND (reference sequence). The CDR3 loop is CASSIDFKTGQAARETQYF. CDR3 nucleotide sequence: TGTGCCAGTAGTATAGATTTCAAGACGGGACAGGCAGCGAGGGAGACCCAGTACTTC.

V is TRBV5-5 and J is TRBJ2-2; D possibly corresponds to TRBD1 (6 bases). The V gene lost 6 bases and the J gene lost 2 bases, with 11 bases spanning the gap. Looked up from germline, CDR1 is SGHKS and CDR2 is YYEKEE (reference sequence). CDR3 size: 14 residues. The CDR3 nucleotides are TGTGCCAGCAACGACAGGACCAACACCGGGGAGCTGTTTTTT. Protein: CASNDRTNTGELFF.

The chain has TRBV28 and TRBJ1-2; tentatively, D is TRBD1 (6 bases). Trimming took off 5 bases at V and 9 bases at J, with 13 bases between the two ends. CDR1 is MDHEN, CDR2 SYDVKM, per germline. The CDR3 is made up of 12 amino acids. The CDR3 nucleotides read TGTGCCAGCAGTACCCGGACAGAAAGCTACACCTTC. Its protein product is CASSTRTESYTF.

The chain joins TRBV5-1 to TRBJ2-7; the match to TRBD1 covers 11 bases. Looked up from germline, CDR1 is SGHRS and CDR2 is YFSETQ. Trimming took 4 bases from V and 3 from J; bases not matched to a gene: 6. This CDR3 is 15 amino acids long. The CDR3 DNA reads TGCGCCAGCAGCAGCCGGGACAGGGGGGGCTACGAGCAGTACTTC. This codes for CASSSRDRGGYEQYF.

The V and J genes are TRBV5-1 and TRBJ2-5; weak D call: TRBD2 (6 bases). V was trimmed by 5 bases and J by 5 bases, leaving 16 bases between them. Per germline, CDR1 SGHRS and CDR2 YFSETQ. CDR3 size: 14 residues. The CDR3 DNA sequence: TGCGCCAGCAGTCCGGGGCGGGGTGGCGAGACCCAGTACTTC. Amino acid sequence: CASSPGRGGETQYF. The full variable domain, rest sourced from reference TRBV5-1 and TRBJ2-5, is KAGVTQTPRYLIKTRGQQVTLSCSPISGHRSVSWYQQTPGQGLQFLFEYFSETQRNKGNFPGRFSGRQFSNSRSEMNVSTLELGDSALYLCASSPGRGGETQYFGPGTRLLVL.

The chain links TRBV6-5 to TRBJ2-3; TRBD2 aligns across 7 bases. The CDR3 has 15 residues. Germline CDR1 is MNHEY and CDR2 is SVGAGI. The trim removed 2 bases at V and 4 bases at J, leaving 6 bases unmatched. The CDR3 sequence: CASSYGWGGPDTQYF. CDR3 nucleotide sequence: TGTGCCAGCAGTTACGGGTGGGGGGGACCAGATACGCAGTATTTT.

The genes are TRBV5-1 and TRBJ2-7; D is unclear. CDR1 and CDR2 (germline): SGHRS, YFSETQ. V was pared by 1 base and J by 5 bases, with 16 bases between. This CDR3 region has 15 residues. CDR3 in DNA: TGCGCCAGCAGCTTGTTGTTTCCCGGAGTCGACGAGCAGTACTTC. This codes for CASSLLFPGVDEQYF.

CDR3 amino acids: CASSQERQGYNSPLHF. The DNA of the CDR3 is TGTGCCAGCAGCCAAGAGCGACAGGGGTATAATTCACCCCTCCACTTT. The chain uses TRBV3-1 (or the pseudogene TRBV3-2) and TRBJ1-6, with 8 bases lining up with TRBD1. CDR1 is LGHDT, CDR2 YNNKEL, per germline (reference sequence). The CDR3 covers 16 residues. J was trimmed by 4 bases and V by 0 bases; bases with no gene match: 2.

This clone was detected only a few times. This CDR3 is CASSPLIRAGGRNTEAFF. The CDR3 nucleotides read TGTGCCAGCAGCCCTCTAATTCGGGCAGGGGGAAGGAACACTGAAGCTTTCTTT. The J gene is TRBJ1-1, the V gene TRBV7-9; 7 bases are shared with TRBD1. The V gene end was trimmed by 5 bases and the J gene end by 1 base; junction bases not matched to a gene: 16. From germline, CDR1 is SEHNR and CDR2 FQNEAQ (reference sequence). The CDR3 runs 18 residues.

The rearrangement links TRBV7-8 to TRBJ1-2; 9 bases align to TRBD1. The germline gives CDR1 SGHVS, CDR2 FQNEAQ. CDR3 length: 17 residues. V shed 6 bases and J 6 bases; nucleotides not matched to a gene: 17. The CDR3 region has the DNA TGTGCCAGCAGTCAGACTAACCGGGACAGGGAAATTAATGGCTACACCTTC. Translation: CASSQTNRDREINGYTF.

The V and J genes are TRBV5-6 and TRBJ2-5, with D possibly TRBD1 on 6 matching bases. Per the germline V gene, CDR1 is SGHDT and CDR2 is YYEEEE. V gave up 5 bases and J gave up 3 bases, with 17 bases separating them. The CDR3 sequence is 15 residues long. This CDR3 is CASRRHQGMKETQYF. The CDR3 DNA reads TGTGCCAGCAGGCGACACCAGGGGATGAAAGAGACCCAGTACTTC.